The 2 T cell receptor beta chains listed next were all sequenced from one sample in a study of blood T cell repertoires in COVID-19. The assay was immunoSEQ multiplex PCR, and TCRdb's table has in-frame clones only and misses some. Here the sample spans 310,000 or so clones, about 87% being singletons. Sequenced material: PBMCs or T cells enriched from blood (not recorded which). The receptors derive from a woman younger than 35 who had recovered from COVID-19.

DNA of the CDR3: TGTGCCAGCAGATTACTAGCGGGAGAATACAATGAGCAGTTCTTC. It yields the protein CASRLLAGEYNEQFF. This chain links TRBV3-1 (or the pseudogene TRBV3-2) with TRBJ2-1; 11 bases align to TRBD2. The CDR3 spans 15 residues. The V and J ends lost 6 bases and 4 bases, in that order; junction bases with no gene match: 5. Germline CDR1 reads LGHDT; CDR2 reads YNNKEL (reference sequence).

The chain recombines TRBV28 with TRBJ1-1, with unresolved D. CDR1 MDHEN and CDR2 SYDVKM come from the germline V gene. V was trimmed by 5 bases and J by 5 bases, leaving 15 bases between them. This CDR3 contains 14 residues. The CDR3 reads CASSLRREDTEAFF. CDR3 coding DNA: TGTGCCAGCAGTCTCCGGCGGGAAGATACTGAAGCTTTCTTT. The whole variable domain, remainder taken from reference TRBV28 and TRBJ1-1, is DVKVTQSSRYLVKRTGEKVFLECVQDMDHENMFWYRQDPGLGLRLIYFSYDVKMKEKGDIPEGYSVSREKKERFSLILESASTNQTSMYLCASSLRREDTEAFFGQGTRLTVV.